This TCR beta chain originates from a study of cytomegalovirus exposure and HLA in healthy donors. With regard to this clone: An end of the junction does not agree with germline; a read error may underlie this.

Germline CDR1 reads SGHRS; CDR2 reads YFSETQ. This CDR3 comprises 14 residues. Primers: 60 Vbeta forward and 13 Jbeta reverse. The method was immunoSEQ multiplex PCR; TCRdb's version includes in-frame clones alone and lacks a portion of them. The sample contains roughly 150,000 clones, 65% to 85% of which appear only once. The TCR originated in a male donor in good health and CMV-seronegative. This chain uses TRBV5-1 with TRBJ1-2, with TRBD1 matching 9 bases. Sequencing was done on a sample of PBMCs. The CDR3 protein is CASSENRGPGGYPF. CDR3 in DNA: TGCGCCAGCAGCGAAAACAGGGGGCCGGGTGGCTACCCCTTC.